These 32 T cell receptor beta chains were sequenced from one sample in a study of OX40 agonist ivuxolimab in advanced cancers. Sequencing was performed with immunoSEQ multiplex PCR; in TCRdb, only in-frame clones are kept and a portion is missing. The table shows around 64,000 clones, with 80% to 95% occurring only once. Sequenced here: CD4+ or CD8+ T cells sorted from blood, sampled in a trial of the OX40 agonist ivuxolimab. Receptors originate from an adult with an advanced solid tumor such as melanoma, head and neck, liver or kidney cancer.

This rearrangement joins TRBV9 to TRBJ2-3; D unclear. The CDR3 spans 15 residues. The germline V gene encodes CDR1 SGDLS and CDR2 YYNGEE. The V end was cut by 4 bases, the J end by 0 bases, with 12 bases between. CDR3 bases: TGTGCCAGCAGCCGATACGAGGCTAGCACAGATACGCAGTATTTT. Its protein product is CASSRYEASTDTQYF.

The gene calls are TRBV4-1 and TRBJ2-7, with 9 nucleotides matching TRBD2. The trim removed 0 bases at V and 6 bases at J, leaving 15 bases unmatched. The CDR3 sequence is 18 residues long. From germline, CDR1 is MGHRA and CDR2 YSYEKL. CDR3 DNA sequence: TGCGCCAGCAGCCAAGAAAAAAACGTAGCGGGGGTCGGTCCCGAGCAGTACTTC. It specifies CASSQEKNVAGVGPEQYF.

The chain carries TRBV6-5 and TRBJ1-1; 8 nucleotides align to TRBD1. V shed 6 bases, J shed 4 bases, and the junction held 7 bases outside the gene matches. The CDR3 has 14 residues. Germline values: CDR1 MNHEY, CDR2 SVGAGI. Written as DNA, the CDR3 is TGTGCCAGCAGACCCGGGACAGGAACCACTGAAGCTTTCTTT. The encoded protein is CASRPGTGTTEAFF.

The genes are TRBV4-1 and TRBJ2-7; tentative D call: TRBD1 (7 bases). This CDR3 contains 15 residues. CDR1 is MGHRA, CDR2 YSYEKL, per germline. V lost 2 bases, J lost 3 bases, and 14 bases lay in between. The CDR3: CASSQSGGGGYEQYF. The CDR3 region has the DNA TGCGCCAGCAGCCAATCTGGAGGGGGCGGCTACGAGCAGTACTTC.

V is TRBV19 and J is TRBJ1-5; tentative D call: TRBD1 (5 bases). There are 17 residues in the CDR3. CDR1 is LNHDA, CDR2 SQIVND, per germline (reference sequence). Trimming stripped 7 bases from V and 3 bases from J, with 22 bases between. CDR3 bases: TGTGCCAGTACCCCGACCCCCGAAGCAGGGATCAATCAGCCCCAGCATTTT. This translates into CASTPTPEAGINQPQHF.

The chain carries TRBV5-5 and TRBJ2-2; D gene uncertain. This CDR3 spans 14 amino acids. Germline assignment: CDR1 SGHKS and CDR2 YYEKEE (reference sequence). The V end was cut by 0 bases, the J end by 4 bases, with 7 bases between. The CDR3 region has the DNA TGTGCCAGCAGCTTGGAAGGGCCCACCGGGGAGCTGTTTTTT. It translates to CASSLEGPTGELFF.

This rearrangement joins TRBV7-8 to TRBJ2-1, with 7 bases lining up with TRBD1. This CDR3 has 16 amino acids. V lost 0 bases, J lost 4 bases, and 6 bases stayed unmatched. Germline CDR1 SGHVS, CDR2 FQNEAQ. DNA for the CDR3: TGTGCCAGCAGCTTAGCGTGGCAGGGGGAGTACAATGAGCAGTTCTTC. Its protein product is CASSLAWQGEYNEQFF.

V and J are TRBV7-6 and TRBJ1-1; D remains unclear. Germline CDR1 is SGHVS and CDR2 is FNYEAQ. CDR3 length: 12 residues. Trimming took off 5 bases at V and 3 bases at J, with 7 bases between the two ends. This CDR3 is CASSPLHTEAFF. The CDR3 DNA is TGTGCCAGCAGCCCGCTCCACACTGAAGCTTTCTTT.

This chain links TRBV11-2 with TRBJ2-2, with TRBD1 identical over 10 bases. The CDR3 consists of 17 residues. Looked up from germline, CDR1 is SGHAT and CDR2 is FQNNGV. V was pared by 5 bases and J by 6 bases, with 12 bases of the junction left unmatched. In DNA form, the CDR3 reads TGTGCCAGCAGCGACCCGGGACAGGGGATGCTCGCCGGGGAGCTGTTTTTT. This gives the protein CASSDPGQGMLAGELFF.

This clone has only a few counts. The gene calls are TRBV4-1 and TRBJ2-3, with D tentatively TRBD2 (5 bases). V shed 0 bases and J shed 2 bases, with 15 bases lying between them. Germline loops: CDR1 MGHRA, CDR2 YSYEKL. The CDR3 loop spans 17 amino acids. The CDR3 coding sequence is TGCGCCAGCAGCCAAGATCCACAAGCGGAGTACACAGATACGCAGTATTTT. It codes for CASSQDPQAEYTDTQYF.

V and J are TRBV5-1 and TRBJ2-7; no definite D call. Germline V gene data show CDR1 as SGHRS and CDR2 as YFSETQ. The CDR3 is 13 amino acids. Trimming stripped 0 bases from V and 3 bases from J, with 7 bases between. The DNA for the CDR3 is TGCGCCAGCAGCTTGGCCAGATACTACGAGCAGTACTTC. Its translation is CASSLARYYEQYF.

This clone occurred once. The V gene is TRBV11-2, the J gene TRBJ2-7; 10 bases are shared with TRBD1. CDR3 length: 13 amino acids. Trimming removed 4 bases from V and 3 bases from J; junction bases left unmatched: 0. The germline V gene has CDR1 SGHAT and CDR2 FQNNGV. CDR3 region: CASSWTGGYEQYF. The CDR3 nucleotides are TGTGCCAGCAGCTGGACAGGGGGCTACGAGCAGTACTTC.

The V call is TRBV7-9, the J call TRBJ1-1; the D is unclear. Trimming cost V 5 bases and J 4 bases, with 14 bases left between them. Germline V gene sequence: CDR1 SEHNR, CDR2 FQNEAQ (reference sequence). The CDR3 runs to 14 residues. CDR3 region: CASSPSEGITEAFF. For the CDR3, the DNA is TGTGCCAGCAGCCCATCCGAAGGGATCACTGAAGCTTTCTTT.

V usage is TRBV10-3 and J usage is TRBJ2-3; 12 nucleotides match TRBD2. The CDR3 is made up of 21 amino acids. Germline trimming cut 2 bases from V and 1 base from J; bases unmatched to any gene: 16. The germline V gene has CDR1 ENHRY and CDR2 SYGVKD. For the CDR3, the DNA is TGTGCCATCAGTGAGAAATGGGCTAGCGGGGGGGCCGAGGGCGGCACAGATACGCAGTATTTT. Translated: CAISEKWASGGAEGGTDTQYF.

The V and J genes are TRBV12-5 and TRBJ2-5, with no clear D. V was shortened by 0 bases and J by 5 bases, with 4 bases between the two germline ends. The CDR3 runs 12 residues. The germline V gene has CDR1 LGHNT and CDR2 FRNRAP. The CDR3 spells CASGLVLETQYF. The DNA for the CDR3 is TGTGCTAGTGGTTTGGTCCTGGAGACCCAGTACTTC.

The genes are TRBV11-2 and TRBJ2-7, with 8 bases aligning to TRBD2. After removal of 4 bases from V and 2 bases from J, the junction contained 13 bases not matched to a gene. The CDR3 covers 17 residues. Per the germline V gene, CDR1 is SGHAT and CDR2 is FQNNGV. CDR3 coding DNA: TGTGCCAGCAGCTCCCGTGCGGGAGGCGGGGGGACCTACGAGCAGTACTTC. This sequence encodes CASSSRAGGGGTYEQYF.

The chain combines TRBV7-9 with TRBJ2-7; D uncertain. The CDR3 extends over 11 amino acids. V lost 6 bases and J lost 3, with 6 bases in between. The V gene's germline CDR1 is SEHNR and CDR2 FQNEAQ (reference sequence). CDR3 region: CASSPDYEQYF. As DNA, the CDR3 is TGTGCCAGCAGTCCGGACTACGAGCAGTACTTC.

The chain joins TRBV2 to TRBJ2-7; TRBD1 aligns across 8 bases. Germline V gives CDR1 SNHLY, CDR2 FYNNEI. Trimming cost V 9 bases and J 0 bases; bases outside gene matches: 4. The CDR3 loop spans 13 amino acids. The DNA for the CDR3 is TGTGCCAGTGGACAGGGACGCTCCTACGAGCAGTACTTC. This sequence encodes CASGQGRSYEQYF.

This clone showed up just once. DNA for the CDR3: TGTGCCAGCAGCTTAGGGGAGGGAGGACAGGGGTCGGCCAAACTGTTTTTT. Its translation is CASSLGEGGQGSAKLFF. The chain joins TRBV7-2 to TRBJ1-4, with 9 bases aligning to TRBD1. The CDR3 is 17 residues long. The junction had 14 bases not matched to a gene; V was cut back by 1 base and J by 11 bases. Germline V gene sequence: CDR1 SGHTA, CDR2 FQGNSA.

CDR3 amino acids: CASQPGRNLYSYNSPLHF. CDR3 DNA: TGTGCCAGCCAACCGGGACGAAACCTATACTCCTATAATTCACCCCTCCACTTT. The rearrangement uses TRBV27 and TRBJ1-6, with D possibly TRBD1 on 5 matching bases. V was clipped by 8 bases and J by 0 bases, with 20 bases between them. This CDR3 comprises 18 residues. Germline values: CDR1 MNHEY, CDR2 SMNVEV (reference sequence).

The CDR3 region has the DNA TGTGCCAGCACCCCAGGAGCAGGGGGCCAAGAGACCCAGTACTTC. Its translation is CASTPGAGGQETQYF. The V call is TRBV7-9, the J call TRBJ2-5; 7 bases fit TRBD1. V was clipped by 7 bases and J by 1 base; unmatched bases: 9. The V gene's germline CDR1 is SEHNR and CDR2 FQNEAQ (reference sequence). The CDR3 length is 15 residues.

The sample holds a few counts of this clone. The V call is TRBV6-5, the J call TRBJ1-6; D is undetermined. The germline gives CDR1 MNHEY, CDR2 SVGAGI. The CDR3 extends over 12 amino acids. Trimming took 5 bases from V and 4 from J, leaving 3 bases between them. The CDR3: CASSEYNSPLHF. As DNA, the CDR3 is TGTGCCAGCAGTGAATATAATTCACCCCTCCACTTT.

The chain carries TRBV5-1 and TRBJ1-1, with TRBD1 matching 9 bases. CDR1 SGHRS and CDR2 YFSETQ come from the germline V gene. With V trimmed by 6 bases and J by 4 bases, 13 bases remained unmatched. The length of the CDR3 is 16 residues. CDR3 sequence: CASTFSPQGAGTEAFF. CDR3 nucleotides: TGCGCCAGCACCTTTAGCCCACAGGGGGCCGGCACTGAAGCTTTCTTT.

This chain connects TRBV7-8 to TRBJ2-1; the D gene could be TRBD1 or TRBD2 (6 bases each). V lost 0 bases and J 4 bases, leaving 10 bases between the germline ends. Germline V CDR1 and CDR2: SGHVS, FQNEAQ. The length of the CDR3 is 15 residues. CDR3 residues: CASSLAGGYYNEQFF. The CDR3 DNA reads TGTGCCAGCAGCTTAGCGGGGGGCTATTACAATGAGCAGTTCTTC. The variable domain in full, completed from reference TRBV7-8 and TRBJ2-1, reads GAGVSQSPRYKVAKRGQDVALRCDPISGHVSLFWYQQALGQGPEFLTYFQNEAQLDKSGLPSDRFFAERPEGSVSTLKIQRTQQEDSAVYLCASSLAGGYYNEQFFGPGTRLTVL.

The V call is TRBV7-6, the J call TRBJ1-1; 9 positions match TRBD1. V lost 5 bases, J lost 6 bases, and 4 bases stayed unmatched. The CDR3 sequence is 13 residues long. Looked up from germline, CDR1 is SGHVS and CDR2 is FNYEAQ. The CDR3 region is CASSTDRGAEAFF. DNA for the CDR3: TGTGCCAGCAGCACCGACAGGGGGGCTGAAGCTTTCTTT.

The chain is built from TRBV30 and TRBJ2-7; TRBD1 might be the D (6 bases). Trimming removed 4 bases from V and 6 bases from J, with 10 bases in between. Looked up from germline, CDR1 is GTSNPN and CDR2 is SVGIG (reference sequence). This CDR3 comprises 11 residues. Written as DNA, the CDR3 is TGTGCCTGGAACCAGGGGACCGAGCAGTACTTC. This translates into CAWNQGTEQYF.

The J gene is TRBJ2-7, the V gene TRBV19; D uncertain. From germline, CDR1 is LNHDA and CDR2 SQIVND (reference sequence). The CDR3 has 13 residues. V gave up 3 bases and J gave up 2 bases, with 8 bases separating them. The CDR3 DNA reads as TGTGCCAGTAGTATCTCTGGGACCTACGAGCAGTACTTC. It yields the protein CASSISGTYEQYF.

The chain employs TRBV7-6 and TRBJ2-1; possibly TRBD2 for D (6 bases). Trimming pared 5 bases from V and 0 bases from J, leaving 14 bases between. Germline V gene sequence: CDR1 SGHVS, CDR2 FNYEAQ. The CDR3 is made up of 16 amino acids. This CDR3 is CASSLFGGSSYNEQFF. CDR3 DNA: TGTGCCAGCAGCCTCTTTGGGGGGAGCTCCTACAATGAGCAGTTCTTC.

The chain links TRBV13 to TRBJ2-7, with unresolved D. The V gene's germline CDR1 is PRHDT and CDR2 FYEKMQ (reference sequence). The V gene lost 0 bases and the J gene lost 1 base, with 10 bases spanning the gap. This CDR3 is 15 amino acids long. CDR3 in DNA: TGTGCCAGCAGCTTAGGGAACGAACAGTCCTACGAGCAGTACTTC. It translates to CASSLGNEQSYEQYF.

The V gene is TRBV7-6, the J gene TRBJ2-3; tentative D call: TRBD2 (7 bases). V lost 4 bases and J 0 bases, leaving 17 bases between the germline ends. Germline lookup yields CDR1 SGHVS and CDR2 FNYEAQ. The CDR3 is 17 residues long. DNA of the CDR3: TGTGCCAGCAGCTACTCGCCGCGGGGGCATAGCACAGATACGCAGTATTTT. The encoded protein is CASSYSPRGHSTDTQYF.

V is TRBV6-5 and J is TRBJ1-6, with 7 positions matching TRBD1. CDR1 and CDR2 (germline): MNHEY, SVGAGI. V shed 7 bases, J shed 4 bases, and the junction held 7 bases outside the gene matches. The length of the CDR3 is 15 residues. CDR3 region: CASTWTGLYNSPLHF. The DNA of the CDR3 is TGTGCCAGCACCTGGACAGGACTTTATAATTCACCCCTCCACTTT.

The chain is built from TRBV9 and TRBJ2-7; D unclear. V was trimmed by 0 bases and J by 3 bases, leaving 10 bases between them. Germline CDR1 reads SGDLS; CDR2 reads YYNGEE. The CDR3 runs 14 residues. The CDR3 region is CASSVEGNLYEQYF. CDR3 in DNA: TGTGCCAGCAGCGTAGAAGGGAACCTCTACGAGCAGTACTTC.